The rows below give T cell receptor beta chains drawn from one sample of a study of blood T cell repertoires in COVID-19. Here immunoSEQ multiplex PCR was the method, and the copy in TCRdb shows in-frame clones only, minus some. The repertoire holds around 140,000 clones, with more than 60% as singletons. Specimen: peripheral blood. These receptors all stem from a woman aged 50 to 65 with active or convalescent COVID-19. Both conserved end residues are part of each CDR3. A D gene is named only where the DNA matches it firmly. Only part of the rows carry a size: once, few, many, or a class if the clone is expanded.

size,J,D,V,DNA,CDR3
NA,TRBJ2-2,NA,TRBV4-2,TGTGCCAGCAGCCAAGATCGCGGGGGCCTGATTACCGGGGAGCTGTTTTTT,CASSQDRGGLITGELFF
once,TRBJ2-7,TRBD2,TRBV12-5,TGTGCTAGTGGGCCTCATCGGACTAGTTCCTACGAGCAGTACTTC,CASGPHRTSSYEQYF
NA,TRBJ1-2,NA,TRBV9,TGTGCCAGCAGCGTAGCTAGGGGGTATGGCTACACCTTC,CASSVARGYGYTF
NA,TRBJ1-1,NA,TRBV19,TGTGCCACTTTTAAGACACCCGCGGGCCACACTGAAGCTTTCTTT,CATFKTPAGHTEAFF
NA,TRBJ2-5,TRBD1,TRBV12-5,TGTGCTAGTGGTTTGGGAGGACAGGGGGGTAGGACCCAGTACTTC,CASGLGGQGGRTQYF
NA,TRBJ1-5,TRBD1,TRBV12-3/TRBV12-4,TGTGCCAGCAGAGGGACAGGGGATCAGCCCCAGCATTTT,CASRGTGDQPQHF
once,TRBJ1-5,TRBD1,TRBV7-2,TGTGCCAGCAGCACACGCGGGGTTGGGACAGGGACTCAGCCCCAGCATTTT,CASSTRGVGTGTQPQHF
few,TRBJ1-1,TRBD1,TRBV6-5,TGTGCCAGCAGGCGAGGGGGCGCGGATTACACTGAAGCTTTCTTT,CASRRGGADYTEAFF
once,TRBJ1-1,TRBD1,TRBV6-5,TGTGCCAGCAAGGACAGGGGGCTCTTCGACACTGAAGCTTTCTTT,CASKDRGLFDTEAFF
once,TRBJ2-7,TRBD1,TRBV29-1,TGCAGCGTTGTGGGACAGGGGGCGCGGGAGCAGTACTTC,CSVVGQGAREQYF
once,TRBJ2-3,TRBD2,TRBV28,TGTGCCAGCAGTTTATTTCTAGCGGGCCCCACAGATACGCAGTATTTT,CASSLFLAGPTDTQYF
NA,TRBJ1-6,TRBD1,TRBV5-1,TGCGCCAGCAGCTTGGGACAGGGGGCGAATAGCTCACCCCTCCACTTT,CASSLGQGANSSPLHF
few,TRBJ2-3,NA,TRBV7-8,TGTGCCAGCAGCTTAGTAACCGGGGGAAGCACAGATACGCAGTATTTT,CASSLVTGGSTDTQYF
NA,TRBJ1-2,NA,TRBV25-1,TGTGCCAGCAGTGAATATGGGGCAGGGTATGGCTACACCTTC,CASSEYGAGYGYTF
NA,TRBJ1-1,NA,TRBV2,TGTGCCAGCAGTGAGGGAGGGGCAGAAAAGAACACTGAAGCTTTCTTT,CASSEGGAEKNTEAFF
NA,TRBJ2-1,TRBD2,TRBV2,TGTGCCAGCAGTTCCTCTAGCGGCTCCTACAATGAGCAGTTCTTC,CASSSSSGSYNEQFF
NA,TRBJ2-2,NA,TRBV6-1,TGTGCCAGCAGTGAAACCGGGTTTGGCGGGGAGCTGTTTTTT,CASSETGFGGELFF
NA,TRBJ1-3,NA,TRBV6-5,TGTGCCAGCAGTTTCGGGAACAGCCGCTCTGGAAACACCATATATTTT,CASSFGNSRSGNTIYF
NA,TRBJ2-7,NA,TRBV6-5,TGTGCCAGCAGCCGTTTCCCAGGGGCTCCTTACGAGCAGTACTTC,CASSRFPGAPYEQYF
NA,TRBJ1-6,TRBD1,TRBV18,TGTGCCAGCTCAGAGACAGGGAATTCACCCCTCCACTTT,CASSETGNSPLHF
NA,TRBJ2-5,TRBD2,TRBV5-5,TGTGCCAGCAGCTTGGCCGGGACTAGAGAAGAGACCCAATACTTC,CASSLAGTREETQYF
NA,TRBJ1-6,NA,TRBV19,TGTGCCAGTAGTATGTTGGAGAATTCACCCCTCCACTTT,CASSMLENSPLHF
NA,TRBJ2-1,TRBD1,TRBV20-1,TGCAGGGCTAGTTCCGGGACAGGAAACAATGAGCAGTTCTTC,CRASSGTGNNEQFF
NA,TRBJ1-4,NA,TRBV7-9,TGTGCCAGCAGCTTAGCTGGGGGGGCTTATGAAAAACTGTTTTTT,CASSLAGGAYEKLFF
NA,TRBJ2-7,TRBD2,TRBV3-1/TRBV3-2,TGTGCCAGCGGACTAGCGGGGGCTTACGAGCAGTACTTC,CASGLAGAYEQYF
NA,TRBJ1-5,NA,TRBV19,TGTGCCAGTAGTATATCGGGAGTTTCCAGTCAGCCCCAGCATTTT,CASSISGVSSQPQHF
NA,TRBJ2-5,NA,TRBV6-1,TGTGCCAGCAGTGAAGTGTGGGGCTTGAAGACCCAGTACTTC,CASSEVWGLKTQYF
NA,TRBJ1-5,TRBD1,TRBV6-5,TGTGCCAGCAGTTACTCGACAGGGGAGGGTCAGCCCCAGCATTTT,CASSYSTGEGQPQHF
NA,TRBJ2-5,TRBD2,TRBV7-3,TGTGCCAGCAGCCCCCAACCTGGACTAGCGGGGACCCAAGAGAATGAGGCCCAGTACTTC,CASSPQPGLAGTQENEAQYF
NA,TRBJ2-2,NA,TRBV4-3,TGCGCCAGCAGCCAAGACGCAGGCTCCGGCGGGGAGCTGTTTTTT,CASSQDAGSGGELFF
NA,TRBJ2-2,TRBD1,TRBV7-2,TGTGCCAGCAGCTTATACGGGACAGGGGACACCGGGGAGCTGTTTTTT,CASSLYGTGDTGELFF
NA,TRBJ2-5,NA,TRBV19,TGTGCCAGTAGTATTACCAGCGTGTCACTAGAGACCCAGTACTTC,CASSITSVSLETQYF
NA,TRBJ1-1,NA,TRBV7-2,TGTGCCAGCACAAGAGCAGGGAACACTGAAGCTTTCTTT,CASTRAGNTEAFF
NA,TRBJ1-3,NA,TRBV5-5,TGTGCCAGCAGCTTGATCGGGAGCTCTGGAAACACCATATATTTT,CASSLIGSSGNTIYF
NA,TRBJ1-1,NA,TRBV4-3,TGCGCCAGCAGCCCGAGAACAGGGACGAACACTGAAGCTTTCTTT,CASSPRTGTNTEAFF
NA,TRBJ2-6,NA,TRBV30,TGTGCCTGGACGTACGTGTCCCTTCGACGGGAAGGGGCCAACGTCCTGACTTTC,CAWTYVSLRREGANVLTF
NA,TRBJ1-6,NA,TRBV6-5,TGTGCCGCCCGACACCTTTCGGATTCACCCCTCCACTTT,CAARHLSDSPLHF
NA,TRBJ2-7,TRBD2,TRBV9,TGTGCCAGCAGCGTAGTTGGGCTAGCGGGGGACGAGCAGTACTTC,CASSVVGLAGDEQYF
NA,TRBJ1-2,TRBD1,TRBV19,TGTGCCAGTAGTACCCTGGACAGGGGGAATGGCTACACCTTC,CASSTLDRGNGYTF
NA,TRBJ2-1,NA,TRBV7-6,TGTGCCAGCGCTACAGGGGCGGGGAATGAGCAGTTCTTC,CASATGAGNEQFF
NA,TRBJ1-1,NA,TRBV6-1,TGTGCCAGCAGTGAAGGATTACCTGGGAGAGCTTTCTTT,CASSEGLPGRAFF
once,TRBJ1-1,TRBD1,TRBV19,TGTGCCAGTAGTCCCTGGGACAGCAACACTGAAGCTTTCTTT,CASSPWDSNTEAFF
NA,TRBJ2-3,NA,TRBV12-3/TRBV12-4,TGTGCCAGCACCTCGGGCACAGATACGCAGTATTTT,CASTSGTDTQYF
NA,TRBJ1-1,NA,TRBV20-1,TGCAGTGCTAGTGAAAACGGGGGACCCTCCCGGGCTTTCTTT,CSASENGGPSRAFF
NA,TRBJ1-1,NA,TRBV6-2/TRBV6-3,TGTGCCAGCAGTTTCAGGGGGAACACTGAAGCTTTCTTT,CASSFRGNTEAFF
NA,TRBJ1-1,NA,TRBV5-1,TGCGCCAGCAGCTTGGATGGGCAGGATGGGGAAGCTTTCTTT,CASSLDGQDGEAFF
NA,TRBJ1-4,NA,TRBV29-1,TGCAGCGTTCAGATTACAACTAATGAAAAACTGTTTTTT,CSVQITTNEKLFF
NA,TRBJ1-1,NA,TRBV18,TGTGCCAGCTCCCCTAGCCCGGGGGGTGAAGCTTTCTTT,CASSPSPGGEAFF
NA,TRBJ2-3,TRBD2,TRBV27,TGTGCCAGCAGTTTAGGGCTAGCGGGGGGGTTGGGCACAGATACGCAGTATTTT,CASSLGLAGGLGTDTQYF
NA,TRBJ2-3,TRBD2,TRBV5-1,TGCGCCAGCAGCTCCGGACTAGCTCAGGCAGATACGCAGTATTTT,CASSSGLAQADTQYF
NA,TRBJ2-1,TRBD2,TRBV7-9,TGTGCCAGCAGCTTCACTAGCGGGTTACCCGACGAACTGTTCTTC,CASSFTSGLPDELFF
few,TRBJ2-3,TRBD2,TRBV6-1,TGTGCCAGCAGTGTCTTCCCTAGCGGAAGCACAGATACGCAGTATTTT,CASSVFPSGSTDTQYF
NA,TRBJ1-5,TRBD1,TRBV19,TGTGCCAGTAGTATCCCGGACAGGAACCCTTATCAGCCCCAGCATTTT,CASSIPDRNPYQPQHF